One sample yielded the 15 T cell receptor beta chains listed below, sequenced in a study of blood T cell repertoires in COVID-19. This table comes from immunoSEQ multiplex PCR, and its TCRdb copy is limited to in-frame clones, with some not included. Here the sample spans fewer than 300,000 clones, roughly 83% being singletons. Sequencing was done on a sample of peripheral blood. The receptors originated from a human donor with COVID-19, enrolled during active disease. The donor label of this sample is uncertain.

In this sample, this clone turned up a few times. This chain uses TRBV5-4 with TRBJ2-3, with 7 nucleotides matching TRBD2. Germline values: CDR1 SGHNT, CDR2 YYREEE (reference sequence). V was clipped by 0 bases and J by 2 bases; unmatched bases: 9. This CDR3 spans 17 amino acids. The CDR3 coding sequence is TGTGCCAGCAGCTTGGGACTAGCAGGGAGTGTCACAGATACGCAGTATTTT. Translated: CASSLGLAGSVTDTQYF.

The chain uses TRBV9 and TRBJ1-1; 8 nucleotides agree with TRBD1. This CDR3 region has 15 residues. Per the germline V gene, CDR1 is SGDLS and CDR2 is YYNGEE. J was trimmed by 1 base and V by 4 bases; bases with no gene match: 6. CDR3 protein: CASSRTGGTNTEAFF. As DNA, the CDR3 is TGTGCCAGCAGCAGAACAGGGGGGACGAACACTGAAGCTTTCTTT.

In DNA, the CDR3 is TGCGCCAGCAGCTTTACTACCGGGACTAAAGAGACCCAGTACTTC. This gives the protein CASSFTTGTKETQYF. The chain joins TRBV5-1 to TRBJ2-5, with 7 bases lining up with TRBD2. J gave up 3 bases and V 2 bases, and 7 bases lay outside the gene matches. Germline-derived CDR1 and CDR2 are SGHRS and YFSETQ. This CDR3 region has 15 residues.

This clone was recorded once. This rearrangement joins TRBV9 to TRBJ2-5; D gene uncertain. The CDR3 is 13 residues long. Trimming pared 4 bases from V and 7 bases from J, leaving 14 bases between. Germline loops: CDR1 SGDLS, CDR2 YYNGEE. Here the CDR3 reads CASSTLTVGTQYF. CDR3 DNA: TGTGCCAGCAGCACCTTAACGGTCGGGACCCAGTACTTC. The full variable domain, with the rest looked up from reference TRBV9 and TRBJ2-5, is DSGVTQTPKHLITATGQRVTLRCSPRSGDLSVYWYQQSLDQGLQFLIQYYNGEERAKGNILERFSAQQFPDLHSELNLSSLELGDSALYFCASSTLTVGTQYFGPGTRLLVL.

The chain has TRBV29-1 and TRBJ1-1, with D unresolved. Trimming removed 4 bases at V and 4 bases at J, with 13 bases between. Per germline, CDR1 SQVTM and CDR2 ANQGSEA. CDR3 length: 13 residues. CDR3 residues: CSVVVTRTTEAFF. For the CDR3, the DNA is TGCAGCGTTGTGGTAACGAGAACCACTGAAGCTTTCTTT.

This chain connects TRBV6-5 to TRBJ1-4; weak D call: TRBD1 (6 bases). Germline V gene data show CDR1 as MNHEY and CDR2 as SVGAGI. The CDR3 sequence is 15 residues long. V lost 6 bases and J lost 5, with 16 bases in between. CDR3 loop: CASSARGGYNEKLFF. The CDR3 DNA follows: TGTGCCAGCAGCGCTCGGGGGGGCTACAATGAAAAACTGTTTTTT.

The chain uses TRBV5-6 and TRBJ1-1; perhaps TRBD1 as D (6 bases). Per the germline V gene, CDR1 is SGHDT and CDR2 is YYEEEE. V lost 2 bases to trimming and J lost 4 bases, with 18 bases between them. This CDR3 has 16 residues. CDR3 loop: CASSFLGGGASTEAFF. The CDR3 DNA follows: TGTGCCAGCAGCTTTCTAGGGGGGGGCGCGAGCACTGAAGCTTTCTTT.

The V and J genes are TRBV9 and TRBJ1-2, with 7 positions matching TRBD1. Germline lookup yields CDR1 SGDLS and CDR2 YYNGEE. Trimming at V came to 3 bases and at J to 4 bases, leaving 9 bases not matched to a gene. The CDR3 is made up of 15 amino acids. CDR3 nucleotide sequence: TGTGCCAGCAGCGGCAGCGGGTACAGGGGCTATGGCTACACCTTC. Protein product: CASSGSGYRGYGYTF. The whole variable domain, filled in from reference TRBV9 and TRBJ1-2, reads DSGVTQTPKHLITATGQRVTLRCSPRSGDLSVYWYQQSLDQGLQFLIQYYNGEERAKGNILERFSAQQFPDLHSELNLSSLELGDSALYFCASSGSGYRGYGYTFGSGTRLTVV.

This clone was counted ten times or more. The chain recombines TRBV7-8 with TRBJ1-6; D possibly corresponds to TRBD1 (5 bases). The CDR3 covers 18 residues. The V gene lost 3 bases and the J gene lost 1 base, with 16 bases spanning the gap. The germline V gene has CDR1 SGHVS and CDR2 FQNEAQ. This CDR3 is CASSFNGGELSYNSPLHF. CDR3 DNA: TGTGCCAGCAGCTTTAACGGAGGGGAATTATCCTATAATTCACCCCTCCACTTT.

The V gene is TRBV5-4, the J gene TRBJ2-5; D gene unclear. The CDR3 is 14 amino acids. The germline gives CDR1 SGHNT, CDR2 YYREEE (reference sequence). V was pared by 0 bases and J by 5 bases, with 11 bases between. The CDR3 DNA follows: TGTGCCAGCAGCTTGGATGGGCTACGGGAGACCCAGTACTTC. Residues: CASSLDGLRETQYF. The variable domain in full, completed from reference TRBV5-4 and TRBJ2-5, reads ETGVTQSPTHLIKTRGQQVTLRCSSQSGHNTVSWYQQALGQGPQFIFQYYREEENGRGNFPPRFSGLQFPNYSSELNVNALELDDSALYLCASSLDGLRETQYFGPGTRLLVL.

The V and J genes are TRBV6-2 or TRBV6-3 and TRBJ2-1; TRBD2 matches at 13 bases. The CDR3 loop spans 15 amino acids. Per germline, CDR1 MNHEY and CDR2 SVGEGT. V lost 2 bases and J lost 8; bases outside the gene matches: 3. CDR3 in amino acids: CASSYPGLAGDEQFF. Written as DNA, the CDR3 is TGTGCCAGCAGTTACCCCGGACTAGCGGGGGATGAGCAGTTCTTC.

This clone was observed a single time. This chain links TRBV6-2 or TRBV6-3 with TRBJ1-5, with D possibly matching TRBD1 (5 bases). CDR1 is MNHEY and CDR2 is SVGEGT in the germline V gene. V lost 5 bases to trimming and J lost 1 base, with 18 bases between them. This CDR3 has 17 amino acids. The CDR3 spells CASSPESWGGSNQPQHF. CDR3 sequence (DNA): TGTGCCAGCAGTCCAGAGAGTTGGGGGGGAAGCAATCAGCCCCAGCATTTT.

This chain uses TRBV5-4 with TRBJ1-1, with D hard to call. Trimming pared 2 bases from V and 1 base from J, leaving 9 bases between. In germline, CDR1 is SGHNT, CDR2 YYREEE (reference sequence). The CDR3 totals 14 residues. Written as DNA, the CDR3 is TGTGCCAGCAGCTTTCAATCAGGGAACACTGAAGCTTTCTTT. It is translated as CASSFQSGNTEAFF. The variable domain in full, with the rest retrieved from reference TRBV5-4 and TRBJ1-1, is ETGVTQSPTHLIKTRGQQVTLRCSSQSGHNTVSWYQQALGQGPQFIFQYYREEENGRGNFPPRFSGLQFPNYSSELNVNALELDDSALYLCASSFQSGNTEAFFGQGTRLTVV.

This rearrangement joins TRBV12-3 or TRBV12-4 to TRBJ2-7; no firm D call. The V and J ends lost 8 bases and 0 bases respectively, with 11 bases between them. The CDR3 is made up of 13 amino acids. The CDR3 sequence: CASGGGSSYEQYF. The CDR3, as DNA: TGTGCCAGCGGTGGCGGCAGCTCCTACGAGCAGTACTTC.

This clone was observed once. The V call is TRBV2, the J call TRBJ2-7; 11 nucleotides align to TRBD2. The ends lost 3 bases at V and 0 bases at J; junction bases unmatched: 1. CDR1 and CDR2 from the germline V gene are SNHLY and FYNNEI. The CDR3 covers 15 residues. In nucleotides, the CDR3 is TGTGCCAGCAGTGAGGGACTAGCGGTCTCCTACGAGCAGTACTTC. The encoded protein is CASSEGLAVSYEQYF.